The 21 T cell receptor beta chains below were found in one sample sequenced in a study of T cells after yellow fever vaccination. TCRdb itself ran the 5' RACE reads through MiXCR, one entry per CDR3 protein. In the table there are around 330,000 distinct CDR3 sequences, around 4% of which are singletons. This specimen consisted of PBMCs, obtained on the day of the yellow fever booster vaccination. The receptors were sampled from a young man who received the YFV17D yellow fever vaccine.

In nucleotides, the CDR3 is TGTGCCAGCAGTTTACTATCCGGAGGGAGTCCCTCCTACAATGAGCAGTTCTTC. Translating it yields CASSLLSGGSPSYNEQFF. The chain is built from TRBV28 and TRBJ2-1; maybe TRBD2 (6 bases). The germline gives CDR1 MDHEN, CDR2 SYDVKM. The CDR3 sequence is 18 residues long. V lost 2 bases to trimming and J lost 0 bases, with 17 bases between them.

This clonotype was detected only a few times. The CDR3 protein is CASSSWGHFYGYTF. The CDR3 DNA reads TGTGCCAGCAGTTCCTGGGGACACTTCTATGGCTACACCTTC. The rearrangement joins TRBV6-5 to TRBJ1-2; tentatively, D is TRBD1 (6 bases). The ends were cut back, 4 bases at V and 4 bases at J, with 13 bases in the middle. Looked up from germline, CDR1 is MNHEY and CDR2 is SVGAGI. The CDR3 totals 14 residues.

This rearrangement joins TRBV11-1 to TRBJ2-3; 11 nucleotides align to TRBD2. CDR3 length: 16 amino acids. The V segment lost 6 bases and the J segment 2 bases; nucleotides outside the gene matches: 7. CDR1 and CDR2 (germline): SGHAT, FQDESV (reference sequence). In nucleotides, the CDR3 is TGTGCCAGCAGTTTACTAGCGGGGGTTTACACAGATACGCAGTATTTT. It translates to CASSLLAGVYTDTQYF. Variable domain in full (rest from reference TRBV11-1 and TRBJ2-3): EAEVAQSPRYKITEKSQAVAFWCDPISGHATLYWYRQILGQGPELLVQFQDESVVDDSQLPKDRFSAERLKGVDSTLKIQPAELGDSAMYLCASSLLAGVYTDTQYFGPGTRLTVL.

This clonotype has a count of ten or more. CDR3 region: CASSVRLAGYNEQFF. CDR3 bases: TGTGCCAGCAGTGTAAGGCTAGCGGGGTACAATGAGCAGTTCTTC. J is TRBJ2-1 and V is TRBV6-1; TRBD2 matches at 9 bases. The J segment lost 4 bases and the V segment lost 4 bases, leaving 5 bases of the junction unmatched. CDR1 MNHNS and CDR2 SASEGT come from the germline V gene. The CDR3 has 15 residues.

A few counts support this clonotype. The V call is TRBV29-1, the J call TRBJ2-7; 7 nucleotides match TRBD1. CDR1 is SQVTM, CDR2 ANQGSEA, per germline. This CDR3 spans 14 amino acids. V was clipped by 4 bases and J by 4 bases; unmatched bases: 10. The chain's CDR3 is CSVVVERGLYEQYF. Written as DNA, the CDR3 is TGCAGCGTTGTTGTAGAAAGGGGGCTGTACGAGCAGTACTTC.

CDR3 sequence (DNA): TGTGCCAGCAGTTTCGGGACAGGGGCGGCTGGAAACACCATATATTTT. It specifies CASSFGTGAAGNTIYF. The rearrangement joins TRBV6-5 to TRBJ1-3; TRBD1 aligns across 10 bases. This CDR3 spans 16 amino acids. J lost 2 bases, V lost 4 bases, and 5 bases had no gene match. Germline V gives CDR1 MNHEY, CDR2 SVGAGI.

This clonotype has at least ten counts. The gene calls are TRBV18 and TRBJ2-1; possibly TRBD2 for D (6 bases). Trimming pared 0 bases from V and 2 bases from J, leaving 11 bases between. Germline lookup yields CDR1 KGHSH and CDR2 LQKENI. The CDR3 length is 16 residues. The CDR3 nucleotides are TGTGCCAGCTCACCACCGGCGGGGACCGCCTACAATGAGCAGTTCTTC. This encodes CASSPPAGTAYNEQFF.

This clonotype has at least ten counts. This sequence joins TRBV20-1 and TRBJ2-1; D remains ambiguous. V was shortened by 3 bases and J by 0 bases, with 9 bases between the two germline ends. Per germline, CDR1 DFQATT and CDR2 SNEGSKA (reference sequence). The CDR3 runs 14 residues. CDR3 region: CSASLPSSYNEQFF. DNA for the CDR3: TGCAGTGCTAGTTTGCCTAGCTCCTACAATGAGCAGTTCTTC.

This clonotype was detected ten times or more. The chain has TRBV11-2 and TRBJ1-2; the match to TRBD1 covers 10 bases. J lost 4 bases, V lost 0 bases, and 5 bases had no gene match. This CDR3 comprises 16 residues. The V gene's germline CDR1 is SGHAT and CDR2 FQNNGV. The CDR3 nucleotides are TGTGCCAGCAGCTTAGATGGGGGGACAGGGGCCTATGGCTACACCTTC. Amino acids: CASSLDGGTGAYGYTF.

The rearrangement uses TRBV7-8 and TRBJ2-5; weak D call: TRBD2 (6 bases). This CDR3 comprises 12 residues. CDR1 and CDR2 (germline): SGHVS, FQNEAQ. Trimming took off 0 bases at V and 7 bases at J, with 6 bases between the two ends. CDR3 protein: CASSLAGGTQYF. The CDR3 DNA follows: TGTGCCAGCAGCTTAGCGGGGGGGACCCAGTACTTC.

V and J are TRBV6-1 and TRBJ2-3; D may be TRBD1 (5 bases). V was clipped by 3 bases and J by 4 bases, with 20 bases between them. The germline gives CDR1 MNHNS, CDR2 SASEGT. The CDR3 loop spans 17 amino acids. CDR3 sequence reads: CASSDPDSPWFADTQYF. Written as DNA, the CDR3 is TGTGCCAGCAGTGATCCCGACAGTCCGTGGTTCGCAGATACGCAGTATTTT.

This clonotype was recorded a few times. V usage is TRBV20-1 and J usage is TRBJ2-3; a weak D match, TRBD1 (5 bases). V shed 4 bases and J shed 6 bases, with 14 bases lying between them. The V gene's germline CDR1 is DFQATT and CDR2 SNEGSKA (reference sequence). This CDR3 contains 13 residues. This CDR3 reads CSATPGYLDTQYF. The CDR3, as DNA: TGCAGTGCTACCCCAGGGTATTTGGATACGCAGTATTTT.

This clonotype has more than one count but fewer than ten. The rearrangement joins TRBV5-1 to TRBJ1-4; a weak D match, TRBD1 (5 bases). This CDR3 has 17 amino acids. Germline V lookup: CDR1 SGHRS, CDR2 YFSETQ. V shed 2 bases and J shed 0 bases, with 14 bases lying between them. The CDR3 DNA reads as TGCGCCAGCAGCTTTGGTACAGGCTTTGCAACTAATGAAAAACTGTTTTTT. It is translated as CASSFGTGFATNEKLFF.

The chain couples TRBV12-3 or TRBV12-4 to TRBJ2-7; D might be TRBD1 (6 bases). The length of the CDR3 is 14 residues. Trimming stripped 6 bases from V and 5 bases from J, with 17 bases between. The CDR3 sequence: CASSRRQGPDEQYF. The CDR3 region has the DNA TGTGCCAGCAGCCGGAGGCAGGGGCCGGACGAGCAGTACTTC.

This clonotype was seen many times. The chain joins TRBV29-1 to TRBJ1-5, with D tentatively TRBD1 (6 bases). Germline CDR1 reads SQVTM; CDR2 reads ANQGSEA. The V end was cut by 0 bases, the J end by 7 bases, with 10 bases between. The CDR3 is made up of 13 amino acids. The CDR3 DNA is TGCAGCGTTGAAGAAGGGGGTGGGCAGCCCCAGCATTTT. It translates to CSVEEGGGQPQHF.

This clonotype was seen many times. The V gene is TRBV7-2, the J gene TRBJ2-3; 10 bases are a match to TRBD2. The V and J ends lost 3 bases and 1 base, in that order; junction bases with no gene match: 4. In germline, CDR1 is SGHTA, CDR2 FQGNSA. This CDR3 is 16 amino acids long. Here the CDR3 reads CASSFGGTSGTDTQYF. The CDR3 DNA is TGTGCCAGCAGCTTCGGGGGGACTAGCGGCACAGATACGCAGTATTTT. The variable domain in full, with the rest retrieved from reference TRBV7-2 and TRBJ2-3, is GAGVSQSPSNKVTEKGKDVELRCDPISGHTALYWYRQSLGQGLEFLIYFQGNSAPDKSGLPSDRFSAERTGGSVSTLTIQRTQQEDSAVYLCASSFGGTSGTDTQYFGPGTRLTVL.

This clonotype was observed at least ten times. The V gene is TRBV5-5, the J gene TRBJ2-5, with TRBD2 identical over 11 bases. The CDR3 extends over 18 amino acids. The V and J ends lost 3 bases and 5 bases, in that order; junction bases with no gene match: 15. Germline V gene lookup returns CDR1 SGHKS and CDR2 YYEKEE (reference sequence). The chain's CDR3 is CASSSGLAVPGVRETQYF. CDR3 DNA sequence: TGTGCCAGCAGCTCGGGACTAGCGGTACCGGGGGTTCGGGAGACCCAGTACTTC. Combining the CDR3 with reference TRBV5-5 and TRBJ2-5 gives the whole variable domain DAGVTQSPTHLIKTRGQQVTLRCSPISGHKSVSWYQQVLGQGPQFIFQYYEKEERGRGNFPDRFSARQFPNYSSELNVNALLLGDSALYLCASSSGLAVPGVRETQYFGPGTRLLVL.

This clonotype turned up a few times. J is TRBJ2-3 and V is TRBV11-3; D is possibly TRBD1 or TRBD2 (5 bases each). Germline lookup yields CDR1 SGHNT and CDR2 YENEEA. The V end lost 0 bases, the J end lost 9 bases, and 13 bases lay between the germline ends. The CDR3 sequence is 14 residues long. The CDR3 DNA is TGTGCCAGCAGCTTAGACAGGGACCTTGGAACGCAGTATTTT. This gives the protein CASSLDRDLGTQYF.

This clonotype came up a few times. The chain has TRBV18 and TRBJ1-6; the D gene is possibly TRBD1 (6 bases). The V and J ends lost 1 base and 7 bases respectively, with 14 bases between them. This CDR3 spans 16 amino acids. CDR1 and CDR2 from the germline V gene are KGHSH and LQKENI. CDR3 amino acids: CASSPRMRQENSPLHF. The DNA for the CDR3 is TGTGCCAGCTCACCACGGATGAGACAGGAGAATTCACCCCTCCACTTT. Combining the CDR3 with reference TRBV18 and TRBJ1-6 gives the whole variable domain NAGVMQNPRHLVRRRGQEARLRCSPMKGHSHVYWYRQLPEEGLKFMVYLQKENIIDESGMPKERFSAEFPKEGPSILRIQQVVRGDSAAYFCASSPRMRQENSPLHFGNGTRLTVT.

This clonotype was counted ten times or more. This chain connects TRBV6-1 to TRBJ2-5, with TRBD2 matching 10 bases. The CDR3 has 15 residues. V lost 3 bases, J lost 2 bases, and 3 bases stayed unmatched. CDR1 and CDR2 from the germline V gene are MNHNS and SASEGT. CDR3 nucleotide sequence: TGTGCCAGCAGTGAGGGACTAGCGCATCAAGAGACCCAGTACTTC. The encoded protein is CASSEGLAHQETQYF.

This clonotype was detected only a few times. The rearrangement links TRBV7-9 to TRBJ1-1, with 7 bases lining up with TRBD1. V was pared by 3 bases and J by 10 bases, with 8 bases of the junction left unmatched. CDR1 is SEHNR and CDR2 is FQNEAQ in the germline V gene (reference sequence). The length of the CDR3 is 13 residues. The CDR3 nucleotides are TGTGCCAGCAGCTTGGGTCTGACAGGGTCAGCTTTCTTT. This gives the protein CASSLGLTGSAFF.